These T cell receptor beta chains were read from a single sample in a study of blood T cell repertoires in COVID-19. Sequencing was performed with immunoSEQ multiplex PCR; in TCRdb, only in-frame clones are kept and a portion is missing. The sample lists around 120,000 clones, over 70% occurring once. The sequenced sample consisted of peripheral blood. The receptors were sampled from a woman between 65 and 79 years old with acute or convalescent COVID-19. CDR3s include the opening cysteine and the closing phenylalanine or tryptophan. The order of the fields is clone size, V gene, D gene, CDR3 length, J gene, CDR3 protein, CDR3 DNA. D genes are given only for firm matches. Size is stated for part of the rows, as once, few or many counts, or as a class when the clone is expanded.

NA	TRBV6-5	NA	14	TRBJ1-2	CASSPRGGGAGYTF	TGTGCCAGCAGTCCCCGGGGGGGAGGGGCCGGCTACACCTTC
NA	TRBV5-1	TRBD1	14	TRBJ1-1	CASSTGQGNTEAFF	TGCGCCAGCAGCACCGGACAGGGGAACACTGAAGCTTTCTTT
NA	TRBV3-1/TRBV3-2	TRBD1	19	TRBJ1-1	CASSQDLPPGQGGNTEAFF	TGTGCCAGCAGCCAAGACCTGCCCCCGGGACAGGGCGGAAACACTGAAGCTTTCTTT
NA	TRBV28	TRBD1	15	TRBJ2-7	CASRRPGQAHGEQYF	TGTGCCAGCAGAAGACCGGGACAGGCCCACGGGGAACAGTACTTC
once	TRBV19	TRBD1	16	TRBJ1-6	CATPGQGSPSNSPLHF	TGTGCCACCCCGGGACAGGGCAGCCCCTCTAATTCACCCCTCCACTTT
NA	TRBV14	TRBD1	16	TRBJ2-7	CASSQVGGQATYEQYF	TGTGCCAGCAGCCAAGTCGGGGGACAGGCTACCTACGAGCAGTACTTC
NA	TRBV6-2/TRBV6-3	NA	14	TRBJ2-1	CASSWDTEGNEQFF	TGTGCCAGCAGTTGGGACACCGAGGGCAATGAGCAGTTCTTC
NA	TRBV7-2	TRBD1	14	TRBJ1-2	CASSSRQGGHGYTF	TGTGCCAGCAGCTCACGACAGGGGGGACATGGCTACACCTTC
once	TRBV28	NA	13	TRBJ2-7	CAISEKGYYEQYF	TGTGCCATTTCGGAGAAGGGGTACTACGAGCAGTACTTC
few	TRBV3-1/TRBV3-2	NA	13	TRBJ1-6	CASRGGTNSPLHF	TGTGCCAGCAGGGGGGGGACAAATTCACCCCTCCACTTT
once	TRBV5-1	TRBD1	14	TRBJ1-4	CASSSGQGEEKLFF	TGCGCCAGCAGCTCGGGACAGGGAGAAGAAAAACTGTTTTTT
NA	TRBV11-3	TRBD1	16	TRBJ1-4	CASSLIYRQGHEKLFF	TGTGCCAGCAGCTTAATATATCGACAGGGTCATGAAAAACTGTTTTTT
NA	TRBV9	TRBD2	15	TRBJ2-3	CASSSGGRSTDTQYF	TGTGCCAGCAGTAGCGGGGGCCGAAGCACAGATACGCAGTATTTT
NA	TRBV5-1	TRBD1	16	TRBJ2-3	CASSLAGGQGTDTQYF	TGCGCCAGCAGCTTGGCCGGAGGACAGGGAACAGATACGCAGTATTTT
once	TRBV10-3	NA	14	TRBJ2-3	CAISESEFADTQYF	TGTGCCATCAGTGAGTCTGAGTTCGCAGATACGCAGTATTTT
NA	TRBV27	TRBD1	15	TRBJ2-2	CASSFGTGRPGELFF	TGTGCCAGCAGTTTTGGGACAGGCCGTCCCGGGGAGCTGTTTTTT
NA	TRBV6-6	NA	14	TRBJ2-7	CASRAPGQTYEQYF	TGTGCCAGCAGGGCCCCGGGTCAGACCTACGAGCAGTACTTC
NA	TRBV7-9	NA	16	TRBJ2-3	CASSSQGQGGGDTQYF	TGTGCCAGCAGCTCCCAAGGGCAGGGCGGTGGAGATACGCAGTATTTT
NA	TRBV7-9	TRBD2	12	TRBJ2-5	CASSSGGATQYF	TGTGCCAGCAGCTCGGGGGGGGCGACCCAGTACTTC
NA	TRBV29-1	TRBD1	12	TRBJ2-7	CSVVTGVYEQYF	TGCAGCGTAGTGACAGGGGTCTACGAGCAGTACTTC
NA	TRBV12-3/TRBV12-4	NA	13	TRBJ1-1	CASRLRQSTEAFF	TGTGCCAGCAGACTAAGACAGAGCACTGAAGCTTTCTTT
NA	TRBV29-1	NA	13	TRBJ2-7	CSAPVRSSYEQYF	TGCAGCGCTCCTGTTAGGAGCTCCTACGAGCAGTACTTC